Shown below are 16 T cell receptor beta chains from a single sample sequenced in a study of molecular identifiers for immune sequencing clone quantification. Using its own MiXCR run on the PCR reads, TCRdb lists one record per CDR3 protein. The sample lists about 40,000 distinct CDR3 sequences, about 19% occurring once. Sequenced material: naive CD8+ T cells from blood, with Jurkat cell RNA spiked in. Sample subset: FACS-sorted CD8+CD4-CCR7+CD45RA+ naive T cells. Receptors were obtained from a human donor in good health. Some libraries in this study had Jurkat cell RNA spiked in.

This clonotype has a count of ten or more. The chain links TRBV29-1 to TRBJ1-1, with D uncertain. CDR3 length: 13 residues. Trimming pared 5 bases from V and 2 bases from J, leaving 12 bases between. Germline assignment: CDR1 SQVTM and CDR2 ANQGSEA. The CDR3 region is CSVLHGTNTEAFF. The CDR3 DNA is TGCAGCGTTTTGCATGGCACAAACACTGAAGCTTTCTTT. Variable domain in full (rest from reference TRBV29-1 and TRBJ1-1): SAVISQKPSRDICQRGTSLTIQCQVDSQVTMMFWYRQQPGQSLTLIATANQGSEATYESGFVIDKFPISRPNLTFSTLTVSNMSPEDSSIYLCSVLHGTNTEAFFGQGTRLTVV.

This clonotype was seen many times. The V and J genes are TRBV27 and TRBJ2-7; D might be TRBD1 (5 bases). This CDR3 is 13 amino acids long. Germline V lookup: CDR1 MNHEY, CDR2 SMNVEV (reference sequence). V was clipped by 3 bases and J by 5 bases, with 11 bases between them. CDR3 bases: TGTGCCAGCAGTTTGGGGCCTGTGAACGAGCAGTACTTC. It translates to CASSLGPVNEQYF.

This clonotype was seen at least ten times. The chain uses TRBV14 and TRBJ2-7, with D possibly being TRBD1 or TRBD2 (6 bases each). CDR1 is SGHDN and CDR2 is FVKESK in the germline V gene. Trimming removed 0 bases from V and 2 bases from J, with 11 bases in between. The CDR3 covers 15 residues. CDR3 nucleotide sequence: TGTGCCAGCAGCCAAGATAGGGGGGCAACCTACGAGCAGTACTTC. As protein: CASSQDRGATYEQYF.

Many counts were recorded for this clonotype. One junction end disagrees with the germline gene, perhaps due to a read error. The chain combines TRBV12-3 or TRBV12-4 with TRBJ2-5, with a tentative D call TRBD1 (6 bases). The CDR3 runs 14 residues. The CDR3 here is CASSPLGAQDTQYF. The CDR3 DNA is TGTGCCAGCAGCCCACTGGGGGCCCAAGACACCCAGTACTTT.

This clonotype was seen more than once but under ten times. The chain links TRBV7-3 to TRBJ2-1; either TRBD1 or TRBD2 may supply D (5 bases each). Trimming took 7 bases from V and 5 from J, leaving 15 bases between them. CDR3 length: 14 residues. CDR1 SGHTA and CDR2 FQGTGA come from the germline V gene. The chain's CDR3 is CASKEGMRDNEQFF. CDR3 sequence (DNA): TGTGCCAGCAAAGAGGGGATGAGGGACAATGAGCAGTTCTTC.

In its sample, this clonotype was seen many times. This sequence joins TRBV13 and TRBJ1-2, with 7 bases that match TRBD1. Trimming took 6 bases from V and 2 from J; bases not matched to a gene: 12. The germline CDR1 and CDR2 sequences are PRHDT and FYEKMQ (reference sequence). CDR3 length equals 16 residues. The CDR3 sequence: CASSQGGTAANYGYTF. Here the CDR3 DNA reads TGTGCCAGCAGTCAGGGGGGGACAGCGGCCAACTATGGCTACACCTTC.

Regarding this clonotype: A read error may be the cause here, since a much bigger clone is one base away. The chain is built from TRBV29-1 and TRBJ2-7; no clear D. The CDR3 totals 11 residues. Per the germline V gene, CDR1 is SQVTM and CDR2 is ANQGSEA. CDR3 DNA sequence: TGCAGCGTTGAGGATAACTACGAGCGGTACTTC. It is translated as CSVEDNYERYF.

This clonotype was observed at least ten times. The rearrangement links TRBV28 to TRBJ2-2; D is unclear. Trimming removed 2 bases from V and 3 bases from J, with 10 bases in between. The CDR3 has 15 residues. Looked up from germline, CDR1 is MDHEN and CDR2 is SYDVKM. The CDR3 coding sequence is TGTGCCAGCAGTTTACGGTTAGCCGACACCGGGGAGCTGTTTTTT. This sequence encodes CASSLRLADTGELFF.

As DNA, the CDR3 is TGTGCCAGCAGTTACGTCAGAAAAACCGGGGAGCTGTTTTTT. Translated, it gives CASSYVRKTGELFF. The gene calls are TRBV6-2 or TRBV6-3 and TRBJ2-2, with D hard to call. V lost 2 bases and J lost 5, with 9 bases in between. Germline-derived CDR1 and CDR2 are MNHEY and SVGEGT. CDR3 size: 14 residues.

This clonotype was picked up many times. V gene TRBV7-9 combines with J gene TRBJ1-5; no clear D gene. Germline CDR1 reads SEHNR; CDR2 reads FQNEAQ (reference sequence). Trimming took 5 bases from V and 4 from J, leaving 9 bases between them. The CDR3 has 13 residues. The CDR3 nucleotides read TGTGCCAGCAGCCGGGGAGGGAATCAGCCCCAGCATTTT. Protein sequence: CASSRGGNQPQHF. Together with reference TRBV7-9 and TRBJ1-5, the CDR3 gives the full variable domain: DTGVSQNPRHKITKRGQNVTFRCDPISEHNRLYWYRQTLGQGPEFLTYFQNEAQLEKSRLLSDRFSAERPKGSFSTLEIQRTEQGDSAMYLCASSRGGNQPQHFGDGTRLSIL.

On this clonotype itself: This could be a read error, since a much larger clone is one nucleotide away. The chain carries TRBV7-8 and TRBJ2-1, with D maybe TRBD2 (5 bases). The CDR3 length is 13 residues. Germline CDR1 and CDR2: SGHVS and FQNEAQ. The CDR3 here is CASSPGIYAEQLF. The CDR3 DNA reads as TGTGCAAGCAGCCCCGGGATCTATGCTGAGCAGCTCTTC.

Turning to this clonotype: A much bigger clone sits one base away, suggesting this may be a read error. The CDR3 does not end in the conserved phenylalanine or tryptophan, so this is likely a read error. The CDR3 sequence: CASSLGTDEQFL. DNA for the CDR3: TGTGCCAGCAGCCTAGGGACGGATGAGCAGTTCTTA. The chain combines TRBV3-1 with TRBJ2-1; perhaps D is TRBD1 or TRBD2 (5 bases each). Trimming took off 4 bases at V and 8 bases at J, with 9 bases between the two ends. CDR1 is LGHDT and CDR2 is YNNKEL in the germline V gene (reference sequence). This CDR3 spans 12 amino acids.

This clonotype was observed once. V gene TRBV5-4 combines with J gene TRBJ1-1, with no clear D. Germline loops: CDR1 SGHNT, CDR2 YYREEE (reference sequence). This CDR3 contains 16 residues. Trimming stripped 0 bases from V and 6 bases from J, with 18 bases between. CDR3 sequence (DNA): TGTGCCAGCAGCTTGGTCGGGCAGCCGAGGGTCGCTGAAGCTTTCTTT. Residues: CASSLVGQPRVAEAFF.

This clonotype has ten or more counts. CDR3 sequence: CASSYSSHLGTEAFF. The CDR3 bases are TGTGCCAGCAGTTACTCGAGCCATCTTGGGACTGAAGCTTTCTTT. The rearrangement joins TRBV6-5 to TRBJ1-1; D unclear. V was trimmed by 0 bases and J by 5 bases, leaving 13 bases between them. Germline V lookup: CDR1 MNHEY, CDR2 SVGAGI. The CDR3 runs 15 residues.

This clonotype qualifies as medium-sized. The rearrangement joins TRBV29-1 to TRBJ2-6; 10 nucleotides match TRBD2. With 5 bases clipped from V and 2 bases from J, the junction kept 6 bases outside the gene matches. The CDR3 spans 16 residues. Per germline, CDR1 SQVTM and CDR2 ANQGSEA. In nucleotides, the CDR3 is TGCAGCGTTTTTGGGACTAGCGAAGCTGGGGCCAACGTCCTGACTTTC. Translating gives CSVFGTSEAGANVLTF.

In its sample, this clonotype was seen many times. The chain links TRBV27 to TRBJ2-6; D remains unclear. The V gene lost 5 bases and the J gene lost 0 bases, with 8 bases spanning the gap. CDR3 length equals 15 residues. Germline CDR1 is MNHEY and CDR2 is SMNVEV (reference sequence). The CDR3 nucleotides are TGTGCCAGCAGTATAAGAGGCTCTGGGGCCAACGTCCTGACTTTC. Residues: CASSIRGSGANVLTF.